This is a list of T cell receptor beta chains from one sample in a study of cytomegalovirus exposure and HLA in healthy donors. Some clones are missing from TCRdb's copy, which holds only in-frame ones; the method was immunoSEQ multiplex PCR. The table lists approximately 160,000 clones, 82% of them singletons. The sequenced sample was PBMCs. The source of these receptors is a man under 40 in good health and CMV-seropositive. Both conserved end residues are part of each CDR3.

14 | TRBV5-1 | CASSLGADYNEQFF
17 | TRBV28 | CASSRQGRGLWGEKLFF
14 | TRBV7-8 | CASSPGTGNQPQHF
13 | TRBV7-2 | CASSLDRKETQYF
15 | TRBV27 | CASSPGRVYSEKLFF
12 | TRBV28 | CASSSPNNEQFF
18 | TRBV9 | CASRGSGQEQSNTGELFF
15 | TRBV19 | CASSIEPGQNTEAFF
15 | TRBV7-8 | CASSLGTGLAGELFF
17 | TRBV7-8 | CASSLNRGGFQNTEAFF
16 | TRBV2 | CASSDLAALAKNSQYF
15 | TRBV19 | CASSSRQGGVYEQYF
12 | TRBV6-5 | CASSPSFNEQFF
17 | TRBV4-1 | CASSQTFGRMSSYEQYF
17 | TRBV7-8 | CASSRYPQGGSYNEQFF
15 | TRBV27 | CASSMMTGDYYGYTF
16 | TRBV7-6 | CASSLGGGGSNQPQHF
15 | TRBV30 | CAWSNVAGVQETQYF
15 | TRBV2 | CASSEAGFPTDTQYF
13 | TRBV21-1 | CASIHNPRQPQHF
15 | TRBV11-3 | CASSLRGAGGYEQYF
15 | TRBV27 | CASSFGRVSYNEQFF
14 | TRBV6-5 | CASRAGVFNYGYTF
17 | TRBV4-3 | CASSQTASSSGANVLTF
13 | TRBV6-1 | CASREHSNQPQHF
15 | TRBV28 | CASNPGVAGSYEQYF
13 | TRBV28 | CASSFGLSYEQYF
14 | TRBV7-2 | CASSLDGALGGYTF
19 | TRBV7-2 | CASSFWDRGRRTTNQPQHF
16 | TRBV5-1 | CASTLIKSGVTPAQHF
15 | TRBV18 | CASLQGLRNTGELFF
15 | TRBV9 | CASSSPARGWNTIYF
13 | TRBV5-1 | CASSSDRAETQYF
15 | TRBV7-9 | CASSFQGPYNSPLHF
14 | TRBV5-1 | CASSVSLTPYGYTF
13 | TRBV4-1 | CASSLDFYNEQFF
14 | TRBV5-8 | CASSWTGRANEQFF
14 | TRBV11-2 | CASSFRDSQETQYF
14 | TRBV13 | CASSWVDSPTEQYF
16 | TRBV5-8 | CASSLVAGGDTDTQYF
15 | TRBV5-4 | CASRTTGGRVGELFF
14 | TRBV28 | CASSPGTGGYEQYF
13 | TRBV6-5 | CASSDQGGEKLFF
15 | TRBV2 | CASSEVRGMNTEAFF
15 | TRBV28 | CASSSGTSGSGELFF
13 | TRBV11-2 | CASSSRVNTEAFF
14 | TRBV27 | CASSLRSSTDTQYF
16 | TRBV14 | CASSQDSPSSGNTIYF
16 | TRBV27 | CASSSLMGGAYNEQFF
14 | TRBV1 | CTSSPRDRDTEAFF
16 | TRBV5-1 | CASSGSPGTGGEKLFF
15 | TRBV9 | CASSVDEGAAEKLFF
15 | TRBV28 | CASRNRDLAKNIQYF
16 | TRBV25-1 | CASSENKGQGAYEQYF
12 | TRBV28 | CASSLRATEQYF
16 | TRBV28 | CASSFGWGGVGTEAFF
14 | TRBV7-2 | CASSLDGDSYEQYF
12 | TRBV11-2 | CASSPRRDTQYF
16 | TRBV5-1 | CASSQRGGRGNTEAFF
14 | TRBV6-5 | CASSSSGPYNEQFF